The present T cell receptor beta chain was sequenced within a study of cytomegalovirus exposure and HLA in healthy donors. The study, taken as a whole, reports: The study dropped some indistinguishable V segments, TRBV6-2 and TRBV6-3 among them.

About this clone itself: What it binds is unknown.

CDR3 size: 15 residues. Unmatched junction bases numbered 9, after V lost 5 bases and J lost 5 bases. Germline V CDR1 and CDR2: LNHDA, SQIVND (reference sequence). Researchers ran the PCR with 60 Vbeta and 13 Jbeta primers. The data were produced by immunoSEQ multiplex PCR, yet TCRdb's version contains in-frame clones alone and is incomplete. The data show roughly 160,000 clones, over 60% seen once. The sequenced sample consisted of PBMCs. The chain joins TRBV19 to TRBJ1-1; the match to TRBD1 covers 9 bases. This TCR came from a woman younger than 45 in good health and CMV-seronegative. The CDR3 DNA is TGTGCCAGTAGTCAGACAGGGGGACGAGAAACTGAAGCTTTCTTT. Translating gives CASSQTGGRETEAFF.